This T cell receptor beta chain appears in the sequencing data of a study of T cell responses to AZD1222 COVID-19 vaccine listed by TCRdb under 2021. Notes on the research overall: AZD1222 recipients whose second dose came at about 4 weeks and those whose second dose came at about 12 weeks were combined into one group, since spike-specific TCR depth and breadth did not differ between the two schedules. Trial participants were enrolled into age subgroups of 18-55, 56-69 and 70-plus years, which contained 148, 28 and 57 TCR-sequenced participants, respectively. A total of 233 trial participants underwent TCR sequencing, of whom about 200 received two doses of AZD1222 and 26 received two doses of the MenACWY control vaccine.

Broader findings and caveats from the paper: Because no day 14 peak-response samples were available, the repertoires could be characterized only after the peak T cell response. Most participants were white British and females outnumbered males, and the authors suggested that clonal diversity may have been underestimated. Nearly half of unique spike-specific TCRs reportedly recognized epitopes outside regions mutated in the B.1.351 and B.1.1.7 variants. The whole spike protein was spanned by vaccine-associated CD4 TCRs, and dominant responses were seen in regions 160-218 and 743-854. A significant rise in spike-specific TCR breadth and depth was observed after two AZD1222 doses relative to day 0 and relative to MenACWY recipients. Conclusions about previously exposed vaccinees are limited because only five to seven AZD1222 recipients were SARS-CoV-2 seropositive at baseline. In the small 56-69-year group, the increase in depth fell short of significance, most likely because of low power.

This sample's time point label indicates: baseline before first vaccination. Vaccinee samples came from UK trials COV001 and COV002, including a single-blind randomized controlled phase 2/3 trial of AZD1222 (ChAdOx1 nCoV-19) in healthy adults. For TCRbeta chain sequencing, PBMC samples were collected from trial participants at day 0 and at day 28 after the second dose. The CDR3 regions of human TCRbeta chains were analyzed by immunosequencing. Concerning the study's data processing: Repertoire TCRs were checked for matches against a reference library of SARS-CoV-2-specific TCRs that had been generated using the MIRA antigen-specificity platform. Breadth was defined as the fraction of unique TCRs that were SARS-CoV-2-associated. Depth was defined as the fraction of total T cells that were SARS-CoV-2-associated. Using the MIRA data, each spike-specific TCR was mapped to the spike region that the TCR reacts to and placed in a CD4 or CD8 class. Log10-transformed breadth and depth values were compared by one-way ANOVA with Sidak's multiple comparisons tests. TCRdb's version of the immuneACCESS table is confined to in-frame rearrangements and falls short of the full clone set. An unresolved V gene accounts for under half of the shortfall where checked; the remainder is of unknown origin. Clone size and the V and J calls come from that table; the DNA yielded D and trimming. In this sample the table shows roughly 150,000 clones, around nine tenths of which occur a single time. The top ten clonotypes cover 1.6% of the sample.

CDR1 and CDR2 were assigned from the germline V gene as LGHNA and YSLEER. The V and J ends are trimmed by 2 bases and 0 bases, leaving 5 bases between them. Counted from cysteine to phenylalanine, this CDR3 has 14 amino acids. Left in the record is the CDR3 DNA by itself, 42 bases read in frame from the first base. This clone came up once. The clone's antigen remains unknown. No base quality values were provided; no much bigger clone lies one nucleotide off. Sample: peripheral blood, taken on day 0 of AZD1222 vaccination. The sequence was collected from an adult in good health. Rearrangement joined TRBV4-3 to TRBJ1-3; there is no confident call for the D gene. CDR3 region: CASSQSSSGNTIYF. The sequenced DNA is TGCGCCAGCAGCCAAAGTAGCTCTGGAAACACCATATATTTT.